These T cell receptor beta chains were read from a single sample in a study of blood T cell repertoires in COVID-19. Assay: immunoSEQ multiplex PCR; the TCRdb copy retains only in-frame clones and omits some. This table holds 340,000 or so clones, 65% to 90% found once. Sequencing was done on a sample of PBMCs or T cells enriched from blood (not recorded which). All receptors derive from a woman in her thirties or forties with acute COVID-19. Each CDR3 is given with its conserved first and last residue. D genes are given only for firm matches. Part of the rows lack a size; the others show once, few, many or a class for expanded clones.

cdr3_aa: CASTTGARKANTEAFF
cdr3_nt: TGTGCCAGTACCACAGGGGCCAGAAAAGCGAACACTGAAGCTTTCTTT
d_call: TRBD1
j_call: TRBJ1-1
clone_size: NA
v_call: TRBV19

cdr3_aa: CASSQVSGTGYFNEQFF
cdr3_nt: TGTGCCAGCAGCCAGGTATCGGGGACAGGGTACTTCAATGAGCAGTTCTTC
d_call: TRBD1
j_call: TRBJ2-1
clone_size: NA
v_call: TRBV16

cdr3_aa: CASSQEGGTDEKLFF
cdr3_nt: TGTGCCAGCAGCCAAGAAGGAGGGACGGATGAAAAACTGTTTTTT
d_call: NA
j_call: TRBJ1-4
clone_size: NA
v_call: TRBV4-2

cdr3_aa: CASSPFTVSSEAFF
cdr3_nt: TGTGCCAGCAGCCCGTTTACAGTATCCTCTGAAGCTTTCTTT
d_call: NA
j_call: TRBJ1-1
clone_size: NA
v_call: TRBV5-5

cdr3_aa: CASSTPGTGATNEKLFF
cdr3_nt: TGTGCCAGTAGTACACCGGGGACAGGGGCAACTAATGAAAAACTGTTTTTT
d_call: TRBD1
j_call: TRBJ1-4
clone_size: NA
v_call: TRBV19

cdr3_aa: CASSPQFMRGLYYGYTF
cdr3_nt: TGTGCCAGCAGCCCTCAGTTCATGAGGGGGCTTTACTATGGCTACACCTTC
d_call: TRBD1
j_call: TRBJ1-2
clone_size: NA
v_call: TRBV7-2

cdr3_aa: CSASSGGAGKNEQFF
cdr3_nt: TGCAGTGCTAGTAGCGGGGGGGCCGGTAAGAATGAGCAGTTCTTC
d_call: TRBD2
j_call: TRBJ2-1
clone_size: NA
v_call: TRBV20-1

cdr3_aa: CASRKTGVNTEAFF
cdr3_nt: TGTGCCAGCAGGAAGACAGGGGTGAACACTGAAGCTTTCTTT
d_call: TRBD1
j_call: TRBJ1-1
clone_size: few
v_call: TRBV27

cdr3_aa: CASSLSSYEQYF
cdr3_nt: TGTGCCAGCAGCCTGAGCTCCTACGAGCAGTACTTC
d_call: NA
j_call: TRBJ2-7
clone_size: once
v_call: TRBV2

cdr3_aa: CASLWGTGYRQPQHF
cdr3_nt: TGTGCCAGCCTCTGGGGGACAGGGTATCGGCAGCCCCAGCATTTT
d_call: TRBD1
j_call: TRBJ1-5
clone_size: NA
v_call: TRBV28

cdr3_aa: CASSPSPQGAGTEAFF
cdr3_nt: TGTGCCAGCTCACCATCACCCCAGGGTGCGGGAACTGAAGCTTTCTTT
d_call: NA
j_call: TRBJ1-1
clone_size: few
v_call: TRBV18

cdr3_aa: CASSMRQKNTEAFF
cdr3_nt: TGTGCCAGCAGCATGCGACAGAAGAACACTGAAGCTTTCTTT
d_call: NA
j_call: TRBJ1-1
clone_size: NA
v_call: TRBV7-9

cdr3_aa: CASSFTGDSFGSYNEQFF
cdr3_nt: TGTGCCAGCAGCTTTACAGGAGACTCATTTGGGTCCTACAATGAGCAGTTCTTC
d_call: NA
j_call: TRBJ2-1
clone_size: NA
v_call: TRBV5-8

cdr3_aa: CAISADRVNTEAFF
cdr3_nt: TGTGCCATCAGTGCAGACAGGGTGAACACTGAAGCTTTCTTT
d_call: TRBD1
j_call: TRBJ1-1
clone_size: NA
v_call: TRBV10-3

cdr3_aa: CASSLASGGARDTQYF
cdr3_nt: TGTGCCAGCAGCTTAGCTAGCGGGGGGGCCCGAGATACGCAGTATTTT
d_call: TRBD2
j_call: TRBJ2-3
clone_size: NA
v_call: TRBV7-2

cdr3_aa: CASRSGRSGSPQFF
cdr3_nt: TGTGCCAGCAGATCGGGCCGCAGCGGGAGTCCCCAGTTCTTC
d_call: TRBD2
j_call: TRBJ2-1
clone_size: NA
v_call: TRBV28

cdr3_aa: CASSQGALYNEQFF
cdr3_nt: TGCGCCAGCAGCCAAGGGGCCCTCTACAATGAGCAGTTCTTC
d_call: NA
j_call: TRBJ2-1
clone_size: NA
v_call: TRBV4-3

cdr3_aa: CASSLVLGLAGGGNEQFF
cdr3_nt: TGTGCCAGCAGCTTGGTGTTGGGACTAGCGGGAGGGGGCAATGAGCAGTTCTTC
d_call: TRBD2
j_call: TRBJ2-1
clone_size: NA
v_call: TRBV5-5

cdr3_aa: CASSLPFRLAGVKNEQFF
cdr3_nt: TGTGCCAGCAGCTTACCTTTCCGACTAGCGGGAGTAAAGAATGAGCAGTTCTTC
d_call: TRBD2
j_call: TRBJ2-1
clone_size: NA
v_call: TRBV7-9

cdr3_aa: CASSNRGYTEAFF
cdr3_nt: TGTGCCAGCAGCAACAGGGGTTACACTGAAGCTTTCTTT
d_call: NA
j_call: TRBJ1-1
clone_size: NA
v_call: TRBV21-1

cdr3_aa: CASSATVTAGGTGNTIYF
cdr3_nt: TGTGCCAGCAGTGCTACCGTGACGGCAGGGGGCACCGGAAACACCATATATTTT
d_call: TRBD1
j_call: TRBJ1-3
clone_size: NA
v_call: TRBV6-1

cdr3_aa: CASKLAGGSPDTQYF
cdr3_nt: TGTGCCAGCAAACTAGCGGGAGGATCCCCAGATACGCAGTATTTT
d_call: TRBD2
j_call: TRBJ2-3
clone_size: NA
v_call: TRBV27

cdr3_aa: CASSPDRGYTF
cdr3_nt: TGTGCCAGCTCACCAGACAGGGGCTACACCTTC
d_call: NA
j_call: TRBJ1-2
clone_size: NA
v_call: TRBV18